The next 24 T cell receptor beta chains were all read from a single sample in a study of regulatory T cells in long-lasting Graves disease. The time point was: newly diagnosed GD, antithyroid drugs for less than 3 months. From PBMCs, RNA was extracted and then used to make the TCR library. Arm-PCR of CDR3 regions with iRepertoire HTBI primers generated TCR beta libraries. TCRdb analysed the multiplex PCR reads with MiXCR anew, one entry per CDR3 protein. Here the sample spans over 350,000 distinct CDR3 sequences, 14% being singletons. These records were also assigned to another study, of T cells in Graves' hyperthyroidism and ophthalmopathy.

This sample comprised peripheral blood mononuclear cells (PBMCs), obtained at new diagnosis, from a patient treated with antithyroid drugs. The receptors were gathered from a woman between 50 and 59 years old with Graves disease.

The chain is built from TRBV3-1 and TRBJ2-1, with D perhaps matching TRBD1 (6 bases). The CDR3 covers 14 residues. V was shortened by 4 bases and J by 4 bases, with 11 bases between the two germline ends. CDR1 LGHDT and CDR2 YNNKEL come from the germline V gene (reference sequence). The CDR3 DNA sequence: TGTGCCAGCAGCCTCTGGACAGCTTACAATGAGCAGTTCTTC. Protein product: CASSLWTAYNEQFF.

Turning to this clonotype: A much larger clone lies one base from this, so it may be a read error. The J gene is TRBJ1-4, the V gene TRBV27; D remains unclear. This CDR3 is built from 14 residues. Germline CDR1 reads MNHEY; CDR2 reads SMNVEV (reference sequence). The CDR3 here is CASSLVPSNEKLVF. CDR3 nucleotides: TGTGCCAGCAGTTTGGTACCGTCTAATGAAAAACTGGTTTTT.

This clonotype was detected a few times. The chain has TRBV4-1 and TRBJ2-5, with 13 nucleotides matching TRBD2. Germline V CDR1 and CDR2: MGHRA, YSYEKL. The CDR3 totals 16 residues. Unmatched junction bases numbered 4, after V lost 1 base and J lost 5 bases. The CDR3 nucleotides are TGCGCCAGCAGCCAAGCGACTAGCGGGAGGTGGGAGACCCAGTACTTC. Its translation is CASSQATSGRWETQYF.

This clonotype was seen more than once but under ten times. The gene calls are TRBV4-1 and TRBJ2-1; TRBD2 agrees at 11 bases. The V gene's germline CDR1 is MGHRA and CDR2 YSYEKL. The CDR3 contains 18 residues. With V trimmed by 2 bases and J by 14 bases, 20 bases remained unmatched. The CDR3 sequence is CASSQHHPTSGKKQEKFF. The DNA for the CDR3 is TGCGCCAGCAGCCAACATCACCCGACTAGCGGGAAGAAACAGGAAAAGTTCTTC.

This clonotype was seen only a few times. The chain employs TRBV12-5 and TRBJ1-1, with a tentative D call TRBD1 (6 bases). CDR1 and CDR2 (germline): LGHNT, FRNRAP. Between the trimmed V and J ends, which lost 6 bases and 6 bases, there was a span of 14 bases. CDR3 size: 13 residues. CDR3 in amino acids: CASGLTQGSEAFF. CDR3 nucleotide sequence: TGTGCTAGTGGGCTGACCCAGGGGTCTGAAGCTTTCTTT. Using reference TRBV12-5 and TRBJ1-1 for the parts outside the CDR3, the full variable domain is DARVTQTPRHKVTEMGQEVTMRCQPILGHNTVFWYRQTMMQGLELLAYFRNRAPLDDSGMPKDRFSAEMPDATLATLKIQPSEPRDSAVYFCASGLTQGSEAFFGQGTRLTVV.

This clonotype turned up a few times. The chain recombines TRBV5-1 with TRBJ2-5; tentatively, D is TRBD1 (5 bases). V was clipped by 2 bases and J by 1 base, with 9 bases between them. Germline V gives CDR1 SGHRS, CDR2 YFSETQ. The CDR3 is made up of 14 amino acids. The CDR3, as DNA: TGCGCCAGCAGCTTACAGGCTACCCAAGAGACCCAGTACTTC. This encodes CASSLQATQETQYF. Supplemented by reference TRBV5-1 and TRBJ2-5, the full variable domain reads KAGVTQTPRYLIKTRGQQVTLSCSPISGHRSVSWYQQTPGQGLQFLFEYFSETQRNKGNFPGRFSGRQFSNSRSEMNVSTLELGDSALYLCASSLQATQETQYFGPGTRLLVL.

This clonotype was seen at least ten times. The chain uses TRBV28 and TRBJ2-7; 9 bases line up with TRBD1. CDR1 and CDR2 from the germline V gene are MDHEN and SYDVKM. V lost 2 bases to trimming and J lost 5 bases; unmatched junction nucleotides: 7. The CDR3 consists of 15 residues. CDR3 in DNA: TGTGCCAGCAGTTTAGACGGACAGGGGCGCGACGAGCAGTACTTC. This encodes CASSLDGQGRDEQYF.

CDR3 residues: CASRAGVTGELFF. As DNA, the CDR3 is TGTGCCAGCAGAGCAGGGGTCACCGGGGAGCTGTTTTTT. The chain carries TRBV6-1 and TRBJ2-2; a weak D match, TRBD1 (6 bases). CDR3 length: 13 amino acids. V was cut by 6 bases and J by 4 bases, with 9 bases left in between. Germline CDR1 and CDR2: MNHNS and SASEGT.

This clonotype showed up many times. V usage is TRBV11-1 and J usage is TRBJ2-5; 7 bases line up with TRBD1. The CDR3 length is 14 residues. The germline CDR1 and CDR2 sequences are SGHAT and FQDESV (reference sequence). The junction had 12 bases not matched to a gene; V was cut back by 2 bases and J by 12 bases. CDR3 nucleotides: TGTGCCAGCAGCTTAACAGGGGAGTCTGGGTCGGAGTACTTC. Its translation: CASSLTGESGSEYF.

This clonotype was recorded at least ten times. V gene TRBV14 combines with J gene TRBJ2-7; TRBD2 is a possible D gene (5 bases). CDR1 is SGHDN and CDR2 is FVKESK in the germline V gene. This CDR3 spans 14 amino acids. Trimming removed 0 bases from V and 3 bases from J, with 9 bases in between. The DNA for the CDR3 is TGTGCCAGCAGCCAAGAGATACGGGGCTACGAGCAGTACTTC. This codes for CASSQEIRGYEQYF.

At least ten counts were recorded for this clonotype. The chain is built from TRBV29-1 and TRBJ2-2, with unresolved D. The CDR3 is 11 residues long. The germline V gene has CDR1 SQVTM and CDR2 ANQGSEA. V lost 6 bases and J lost 6, with 8 bases in between. The CDR3: CSVSRSGELFF. CDR3 coding DNA: TGCAGCGTGAGTAGATCCGGGGAGCTGTTTTTT.

The chain carries TRBV20-1 and TRBJ1-6; 7 bases map to TRBD1. The CDR3 has 14 residues. The V gene's germline CDR1 is DFQATT and CDR2 SNEGSKA (reference sequence). The V gene end was trimmed by 1 base and the J gene end by 9 bases; junction bases not matched to a gene: 6. The CDR3 spells CSARGPSGGSPLHF. The CDR3 DNA sequence: TGCAGTGCTAGAGGACCCTCAGGGGGTTCACCCCTCCACTTT.

In its sample, this clonotype was seen a few times. The CDR3 nucleotides are TGTGCCAGCAGCCTAGCAGCGGGAGTTGTCACCGGGGAGCTGTTTTTT. Protein sequence: CASSLAAGVVTGELFF. The rearrangement uses TRBV5-6 and TRBJ2-2; 8 bases line up with TRBD2. This CDR3 contains 16 residues. Germline loops: CDR1 SGHDT, CDR2 YYEEEE. V lost 4 bases to trimming and J lost 4 bases; unmatched junction nucleotides: 9.

This clonotype was seen at least ten times. This rearrangement joins TRBV28 to TRBJ2-1; no firm D call. The CDR3 loop spans 12 amino acids. V shed 5 bases and J shed 9 bases, with 11 bases lying between them. CDR1 and CDR2 (germline): MDHEN, SYDVKM. The CDR3 is CASSPMLGEQFF. The CDR3 nucleotides read TGTGCCAGCAGTCCAATGTTGGGTGAGCAGTTCTTC.

Many counts were recorded for this clonotype. The CDR3 nucleotides are TGTGCCAGCAGTTTACCTCGACAGGTTCACGAGCAGTACTTC. This sequence encodes CASSLPRQVHEQYF. The rearrangement uses TRBV28 and TRBJ2-7; D may be TRBD1 (6 bases). This CDR3 is built from 14 residues. Germline V gene lookup returns CDR1 MDHEN and CDR2 SYDVKM. V shed 2 bases and J shed 5 bases, with 13 bases lying between them. Using reference TRBV28 and TRBJ2-7 for the parts outside the CDR3, the full variable domain is DVKVTQSSRYLVKRTGEKVFLECVQDMDHENMFWYRQDPGLGLRLIYFSYDVKMKEKGDIPEGYSVSREKKERFSLILESASTNQTSMYLCASSLPRQVHEQYFGPGTRLTVT.

This clonotype has a handful of counts. The J gene is TRBJ2-7, the V gene TRBV19, with 9 bases identical to TRBD1. There are 18 residues in the CDR3. The ends lost 3 bases at V and 0 bases at J; junction bases unmatched: 12. CDR1 is LNHDA, CDR2 SQIVND, per germline (reference sequence). The chain's CDR3 is CASSIRGPGQGGSYEQYF. Written as DNA, the CDR3 is TGTGCCAGTAGTATTAGGGGACCGGGACAGGGAGGCTCCTACGAGCAGTACTTC.

The rearrangement uses TRBV2 and TRBJ2-1, with 11 bases lining up with TRBD2. The CDR3 totals 14 residues. The germline CDR1 and CDR2 sequences are SNHLY and FYNNEI. J lost 8 bases, V lost 7 bases, and 7 bases had no gene match. The CDR3, as DNA: TGTGCCAGCAATAGCGGGAGGGCCTCCCATGAGCAGTTCTTC. This gives the protein CASNSGRASHEQFF.

This clonotype was counted many times. The chain uses TRBV30 and TRBJ2-5; D is undetermined. Germline CDR1 GTSNPN, CDR2 SVGIG (reference sequence). Trimming pared 2 bases from V and 1 base from J, leaving 11 bases between. This CDR3 has 14 residues. CDR3 in amino acids: CAWSMGNIQETQYF. CDR3 DNA: TGTGCCTGGAGTATGGGAAACATCCAAGAGACCCAGTACTTC.

The table lists this clonotype with many counts. J is TRBJ1-2 and V is TRBV9; D call uncertain. The CDR3 extends over 13 amino acids. In germline, CDR1 is SGDLS, CDR2 YYNGEE. V lost 0 bases and J 1 base, leaving 4 bases between the germline ends. DNA of the CDR3: TGTGCCAGCAGCGTAGAGGGTAACTATGGCTACACCTTC. Translated: CASSVEGNYGYTF.

This clonotype was detected a few times. The rearrangement joins TRBV7-8 to TRBJ2-5; TRBD2 aligns across 12 bases. The germline CDR1 and CDR2 sequences are SGHVS and FQNEAQ. The CDR3 covers 17 residues. Germline trimming cut 1 base from V and 2 bases from J; bases unmatched to any gene: 5. CDR3 amino acids: CASSLELAGGFQETQYF. The CDR3 nucleotides read TGTGCCAGCAGCTTAGAGCTAGCGGGAGGGTTTCAAGAGACCCAGTACTTC.

The table lists this clonotype with many counts. V usage is TRBV28 and J usage is TRBJ2-3, with 7 bases lining up with TRBD2. In germline, CDR1 is MDHEN, CDR2 SYDVKM. This CDR3 has 13 residues. With V trimmed by 8 bases and J by 6 bases, 8 bases remained unmatched. CDR3 region: CASGGGGLDTQYF. In nucleotides, the CDR3 is TGTGCCAGCGGGGGGGGAGGATTGGATACGCAGTATTTT.

The chain has TRBV11-2 and TRBJ1-1; 8 nucleotides match TRBD1. This CDR3 has 20 amino acids. Germline CDR1 SGHAT, CDR2 FQNNGV. Losses at the gene ends were 2 bases for V and 3 bases for J; bases not matched to a gene: 20. This chain's CDR3 is CASSLFSRPDRAISDTEAFF. Here the CDR3 DNA reads TGTGCCAGCAGCTTATTCAGTCGCCCGGACAGGGCAATTTCGGACACTGAAGCTTTCTTT. Based on the CDR3 plus reference TRBV11-2 and TRBJ1-1, the full variable domain is EAGVAQSPRYKIIEKRQSVAFWCNPISGHATLYWYQQILGQGPKLLIQFQNNGVVDDSQLPKDRFSAERLKGVDSTLKIQPAKLEDSAVYLCASSLFSRPDRAISDTEAFFGQGTRLTVV.

This clonotype has more than one count but fewer than ten. Here the CDR3 DNA reads TGTGCCAGCAGCCCGACTCAGGATCAGCCCCAGCATTTT. Protein product: CASSPTQDQPQHF. V usage is TRBV7-3 and J usage is TRBJ1-5; D is uncertain. This CDR3 spans 13 amino acids. CDR1 is SGHTA and CDR2 is FQGTGA in the germline V gene. Trimming took off 5 bases at V and 5 bases at J, with 10 bases between the two ends.

CDR3 DNA: TGCGCCAGCAGCCAAGATCGGGAGGGCCAGGGGGGAGATACGCAGTATTTT. Amino acid sequence: CASSQDREGQGGDTQYF. The chain carries TRBV4-1 and TRBJ2-3; tentatively, D is TRBD2 (8 bases). This CDR3 is built from 17 residues. Trimming shortened V by 0 bases and J by 5 bases, and 18 bases separated the two germline ends. From germline, CDR1 is MGHRA and CDR2 YSYEKL.